This T cell receptor (beta chain) stems from a study of Ad26.COV2.S vaccination and SARS-CoV-2 variants. Study-wide points: The analyses of TCR breadth and depth may have understated the size of total T cell responses.

TCRdb keeps only in-frame clones here, not all; method: immunoSEQ multiplex PCR. The table includes hundreds of thousands of clones, around 89% detected once. Treatment: some 20 received Ad26.COV2.S at low or high dose, single or two shots; 5 received placebo; per-sample allocation not given. Day 63 after the first vaccine or placebo injection was the time point for sampling. An Ad26 vector expressing Wuhan-strain SARS-CoV-2 spike served as the vaccine. To note about this clone: Antigen specificity is unknown.

V trimming: 2 bases; J trimming: 4 bases; junction bases outside the gene matches: 7. CDR3 length equals 15 residues. Germline V gene data show CDR1 as MNHEY and CDR2 as SVGEGT. The clonotype comes from a person between 18 and 59 years old who received the Ad26.COV2.S COVID-19 vaccine or a placebo. Sequenced material: peripheral blood, taken in a trial of Ad26.COV2.S vaccine versus placebo. The chain uses TRBV6-2 or TRBV6-3 and TRBJ2-5; TRBD2 matches at 7 bases. The CDR3 nucleotides read TGTGCCAGCAGTTACACGGGACTAAGGGGAGAGACCCAGTACTTC. It encodes CASSYTGLRGETQYF.